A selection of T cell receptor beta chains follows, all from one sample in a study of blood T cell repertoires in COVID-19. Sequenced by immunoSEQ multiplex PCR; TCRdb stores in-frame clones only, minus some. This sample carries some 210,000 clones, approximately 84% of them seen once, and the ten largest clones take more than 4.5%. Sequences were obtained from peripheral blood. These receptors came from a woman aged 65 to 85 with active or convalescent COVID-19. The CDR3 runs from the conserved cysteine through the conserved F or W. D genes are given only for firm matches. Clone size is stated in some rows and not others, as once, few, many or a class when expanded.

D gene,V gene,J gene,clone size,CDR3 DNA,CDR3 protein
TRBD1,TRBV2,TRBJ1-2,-,TGTGCCAGCAGGGGACAGGGGGGCTATGGCTACACCTTC,CASRGQGGYGYTF
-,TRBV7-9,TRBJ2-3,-,TGTGCCAGCAGCCCCTCCAGTTCCAGCACAGATACGCAGTATTTT,CASSPSSSSTDTQYF
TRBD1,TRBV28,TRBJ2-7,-,TGTGCCAGCAGTAAGACAGGGCGCTACGAGCAGTACTTC,CASSKTGRYEQYF
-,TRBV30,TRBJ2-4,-,TGTGCCTGGGGTCACAGGAGACCTAAAAACATTCAGTACTTC,CAWGHRRPKNIQYF
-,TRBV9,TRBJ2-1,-,TGTGCCAGCAGCGAAGCACCGGGACTTACCTACAATGAGCAGTTCTTC,CASSEAPGLTYNEQFF
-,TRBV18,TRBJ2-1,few,TGTGCCAGCTCACCACCAAGCGGAGCATACAATGAGCAGTTCTTC,CASSPPSGAYNEQFF
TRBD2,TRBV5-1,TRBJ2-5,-,TGCGCCACTAAAGAAGGGGCGGGAGGGCTCGCAGAGACCCAGTACTTC,CATKEGAGGLAETQYF
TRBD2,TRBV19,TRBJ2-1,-,TGTGCCAGTAGTATCCGGAGGACTAGCGCCGACAATGAGCAGTTCTTC,CASSIRRTSADNEQFF
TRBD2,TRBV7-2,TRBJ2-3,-,TGTGCCAGCAGCCCCCGGACTAGCGGGAGGGCAGATACGCAGTATTTT,CASSPRTSGRADTQYF
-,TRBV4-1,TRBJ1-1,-,TGCGCCAGCAGCCAAGTCGTGGGGGGCACTGAAGCTTTCTTT,CASSQVVGGTEAFF
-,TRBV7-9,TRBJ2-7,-,TGTGCCAGCAGCTCAACCTTCCGAGCACCCTACGAGCAGTACTTC,CASSSTFRAPYEQYF
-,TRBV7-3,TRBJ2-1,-,TGTGCCAGCAGCTTAACAAACCCCCTAAGCTCCTACAATGAGCAGTTCTTC,CASSLTNPLSSYNEQFF
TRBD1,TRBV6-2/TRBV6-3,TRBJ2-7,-,TGTGCCAGCAGTTCCCCGGGACAGCCGCCCTACGAGCAGTACTTC,CASSSPGQPPYEQYF